This T cell receptor beta chain was sequenced during a study of cytomegalovirus exposure and HLA in healthy donors. PCR was performed using 60 Vbeta and 13 Jbeta primers. TCRdb's table, derived via immunoSEQ multiplex PCR, lists solely in-frame clones and lacks some. The repertoire includes 200,000 to 300,000 clones, roughly four fifths of them detected once, and about 8% sits in the top ten. There are 14 residues in the CDR3. The germline V gene has CDR1 SGHRS and CDR2 YFSETQ. V was shortened by 2 bases and J by 6 bases, with 14 bases between the two germline ends. The clonotype was recovered from a woman between 55 and 75 years old in good health and CMV-seropositive. V is TRBV5-1 and J is TRBJ1-2, with a weak D call TRBD1 (6 bases). Sequenced material: PBMCs. CDR3 DNA sequence: TGCGCCAGCAGCTTTCGACAGGATGGAGATGGCTACACCTTC. This codes for CASSFRQDGDGYTF.